This record covers a single T cell receptor (beta chain). The antigen is not known. The data stem from a study of lymphopenia after photon versus proton radiotherapy. Study outcomes and limitations: After the lymphocyte nadir, photon-treated repertoires showed oligoclonal expansion, especially of CD8+ Temra cells.

Assay: immunoSEQ multiplex PCR; the TCRdb copy retains only in-frame clones and omits some. The profile shows around 12,000 clones, about 87% of them singletons. From germline, CDR1 is SEHNR and CDR2 FQNEAQ (reference sequence). The CDR3 is made up of 15 amino acids. Trimming removed 5 bases from V and 7 bases from J, with 20 bases in between. V and J are TRBV7-9 and TRBJ1-2; a weak D match, TRBD1 (5 bases). Sequences were derived from peripheral blood, sampled from a patient treated with photon-based radiotherapy. This clonotype was sampled from a man between 60 and 75 years old with pancreatic cancer. The CDR3 is CASSQHRKGRGGYTF. CDR3 sequence (DNA): TGTGCCAGCAGCCAGCACAGGAAAGGCCGAGGTGGCTACACCTTC.